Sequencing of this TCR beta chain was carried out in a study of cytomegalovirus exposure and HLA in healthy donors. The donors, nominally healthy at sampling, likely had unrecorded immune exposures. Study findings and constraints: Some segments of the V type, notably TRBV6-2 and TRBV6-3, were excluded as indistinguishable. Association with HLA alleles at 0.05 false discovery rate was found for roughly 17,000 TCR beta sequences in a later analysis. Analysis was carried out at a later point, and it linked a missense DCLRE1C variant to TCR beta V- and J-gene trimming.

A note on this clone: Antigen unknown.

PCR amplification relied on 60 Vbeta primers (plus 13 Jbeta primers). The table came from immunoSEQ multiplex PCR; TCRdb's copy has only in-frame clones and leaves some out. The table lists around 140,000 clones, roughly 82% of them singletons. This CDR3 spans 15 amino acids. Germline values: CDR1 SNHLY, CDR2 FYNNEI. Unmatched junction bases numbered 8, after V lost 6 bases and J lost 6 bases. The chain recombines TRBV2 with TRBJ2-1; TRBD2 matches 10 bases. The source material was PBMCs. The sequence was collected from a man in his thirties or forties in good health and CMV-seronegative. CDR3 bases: TGTGCCAGCAGAGTGAGGACTAGCGGACCCAATGAGCAGTTCTTC. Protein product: CASRVRTSGPNEQFF.